The rows below give T cell receptor beta chains drawn from one sample of a study of T-cell memory formation after mild COVID-19. Via MiXCR, TCRdb re-called the 5' RACE reads, giving one row per CDR3 protein. The sample lists more than 250,000 distinct CDR3 sequences, around 17% occurring once. Input material: PBMCs or a T cell subset sorted from them (not recorded which). Receptor source: a man between 18 and 29 years old who had mild COVID-19 (a few samples of this study predate the infection). Cell type and time point are not known. CDR3s include the opening cysteine and the closing phenylalanine or tryptophan. The D gene is left open where the match is weak.

V | D | CDR3
TRBV4-1 | - | CASSHTYTDTQYF
TRBV5-1 | - | CASKENGPTYNEQFF
TRBV5-6 | TRBD1 | CASSVRDRGNSPLHF
TRBV20-1 | - | CSARGQTSTYEQYF
TRBV4-1 | - | CASSPILVKTEAFF
TRBV29-1 | - | CSVDGIRGARNNEQFF
TRBV10-3 | - | CATRTRQETQYF
TRBV5-1 | TRBD1 | CASSGPGQGTFF
TRBV9 | TRBD2 | CASSEAASGGAYEQYF
TRBV11-1 | - | CASSFLRGTDTQYF
TRBV12-3/TRBV12-4 | TRBD2 | CASRRTSGGRSYNEQFF
TRBV7-2 | - | CASSLRRGDIQYF
TRBV20-1 | - | CSARHPGNEKLFF
TRBV24-1 | - | CGGRNEKLFF
TRBV12-3/TRBV12-4 | TRBD1 | CASSPGQGKEDTQYF
TRBV2 | - | CASSEYAVNEKLFF
TRBV6-4 | TRBD2 | CASSDSAGGPNEQFF
TRBV12-3/TRBV12-4 | TRBD2 | CASSRGEAGELFF
TRBV7-9 | - | CASSLTEMNTEAFF
TRBV6-4 | - | CASSRDTESTQHF
TRBV20-1 | - | CSANLNRRNTGELFF
TRBV9 | TRBD1 | CASSVGDSKNIQYF
TRBV7-2 | - | CASTPDSAYNEQFF
TRBV5-4 | - | CASHPIGASNYGYTF
TRBV6-2/TRBV6-3 | - | CASSYAGMAEAFF
TRBV6-2/TRBV6-3 | - | CASSQGPIGFF
TRBV20-1 | - | CSARDSQILTLHF
TRBV6-4 | - | CASSAQSSTDTQYF
TRBV6-5 | - | CASSYSGAANTEAFF
TRBV19 | - | CASSRRAEAFF
TRBV6-5 | - | CASSYSRASLYGYTF
TRBV5-1 | TRBD2 | CASSLRTSGITGELFF
TRBV4-1 | TRBD2 | CASSHLTSGEETQYF
TRBV6-2/TRBV6-3 | - | CATSPVGTEAFF
TRBV5-6 | TRBD1 | CASSFWTGSTDTQYF
TRBV20-1 | TRBD1 | CSALQPGQGAYEQYF
TRBV11-2 | TRBD2 | CASSSRLAGARGIQYF
TRBV11-2 | - | CASSSPRVVFQYF
TRBV7-8 | - | CASSLGEGSPNTEAFF
TRBV6-4 | - | CASSRGETTDTQYF
TRBV5-1 | TRBD1 | CASSLEWGTGYSNTEAFF
TRBV7-2 | - | CASSLRRTQETQYF
TRBV7-9 | TRBD2 | CASSLGTSGGASYNEQFF
TRBV7-2 | - | CASSPRASGANVLTF
TRBV9 | TRBD2 | CASSVLSRGGRSTDTQYF